Reported below is one TCR beta chain. Its antigen is still unknown. The sample holds no much larger clone one base away, and base qualities are not on file. Spanning cysteine to phenylalanine, the CDR3 consists of 12 amino acids. This entry keeps only the CDR3 DNA: 36 bases, framed from base 1. The V and J ends are trimmed by 2 bases and 9 bases, leaving 8 bases between them. The data originate from a study of patients and donors after allogeneic stem cell transplantation (dated by TCRdb to about 2020). Receptor libraries were prepared by RT-PCR. The sequencing machine was a NextSeq 550. The public reads were quality trimmed at Q25 with fastp and then assembled into clones with MiXCR by TCRdb, keeping productive beta chains. Each CDR3 protein gets just one entry, which takes the most common genes and DNA from the rows behind it. Present in this sample are 410,000 or so distinct CDR3 sequences, 16% of which were seen just once. The ten largest clones capture 7% to 7.5% of the sample.

The chain couples TRBV12-3 or TRBV12-4 to TRBJ2-1, with the D call tentatively TRBD1 or TRBD2, each fitting 5 bases. The origin of this receptor is a human donor who was either an allogeneic HSCT recipient or a stem cell or donor lymphocyte infusion donor (not recorded which). It is not recorded whose cells these are; they may come from a transplant donor. The sample comprised blood, either unsorted or a sorted T cell fraction (not recorded which). The bases are TGTGCCAGCAGTTTATTTGGGGGTGAGCAGTTCTTC. It encodes CASSLFGGEQFF.